The clone carrying this T cell receptor (beta chain) was seen repeatedly, ten times or more. This entry belongs to a study of T cell responses to AZD1222 COVID-19 vaccine. This CDR3 is 17 amino acids long. V shed 1 base, J shed 2 bases, and the junction held 8 bases outside the gene matches. The germline gives CDR1 LGHNT, CDR2 FRNRAP. The repertoire was sequenced with immunoSEQ multiplex PCR; TCRdb's copy has only in-frame clones and lacks some. The sample includes approximately 88,000 clones, around 80% of them seen just once. Material: peripheral blood, obtained on day 0 of AZD1222 vaccination. The chain recombines TRBV12-5 with TRBJ2-7; 10 nucleotides agree with TRBD2. The origin of this receptor is an adult in good health. Written as DNA, the CDR3 is TGTGCTAGTGGTTTGGCCCAAGGACTAGCGGTTCCCTACGAGCAGTACTTC. Residues: CASGLAQGLAVPYEQYF.